This T cell receptor (beta chain) was captured in a study of T cell responses to AZD1222 COVID-19 vaccine (TCRdb year 2021). Background for the entire study: A total of approximately 230 trial participants underwent TCR sequencing, of whom about 210 received two doses of AZD1222 and about 25 received two doses of the MenACWY control vaccine. Trial participants were enrolled by age into 18-55, 56-69 and 70-plus year subgroups, with roughly 150, 30 and 60 TCR-sequenced participants respectively.

V is clipped by 5 bases and J by 8 bases, and the sequence between their germline boundaries is 18 bases long. From its cysteine to its phenylalanine, the CDR3 spans 14 amino acids. Only CDR3 DNA is held: 42 bases, read in frame from base 1. CDR1 and CDR2, looked up from the germline V gene, are SGHTA and FQGNSA. This clone appeared a single time. Its target antigen remains unknown. Within one base of it there is no much larger clone, and no base qualities were kept. Here is what the overall study found, with its caveats: The whole spike protein was spanned by vaccine-associated CD4 TCRs, and dominant responses were seen in regions 160-218 and 743-854. No day 14 peak-response samples were available, so repertoires were characterized only after the peak T cell response. Only five or six AZD1222 recipients were SARS-CoV-2 seropositive at baseline, limiting conclusions about previously exposed vaccinees. After two AZD1222 doses, spike-specific TCR breadth and depth were significantly higher than at day 0 and than in MenACWY recipients. Reportedly, almost half of the unique spike-specific TCRs recognized epitopes lying outside the regions that are mutated in the B.1.351 and B.1.1.7 variants. The 56-69-year group was small, and its depth increase did not reach significance, likely because of low power. Participants were mostly white British and included more females than males, and it was suggested by the authors that clonal diversity may have been underestimated.

The CDR3 regions of human TCRbeta chains were subjected to immunosequencing. The study's own analysis went as follows. TCRs in the repertoires were matched against a reference library of SARS-CoV-2-specific TCRs that had been generated with the MIRA antigen-specificity platform. Breadth was defined as the fraction of unique TCRs that were SARS-CoV-2-associated, and depth was defined as the fraction of total T cells that were SARS-CoV-2-associated. Using the MIRA data, each spike-specific TCR was assigned both to the spike region to which the TCR was reactive and to a CD4 or CD8 class. Log10-transformed breadth and depth values were compared by one-way ANOVA with Sidak's multiple comparisons tests. TCRdb mirrors the immuneACCESS table, restricted to in-frame sequences. Some clones are absent from its copies; in checked studies, under half trace to an unresolved V gene, and the reason for the others is unknown. D and trimming were read from the DNA, whereas the V and J calls and clone size are those reported in that table. The sample data list under 150,000 clones, and about 85% of these were observed just once. Jointly, the top ten make up 2% to 3% of the sample.

This specimen's time point label, interpreted: about 28 days (+/-7) after the second vaccine dose. AZD1222 recipients given second doses at about 4 weeks or at about 12 weeks were pooled, since spike-specific TCR depth and breadth were not found to differ between the two schedules. Samples from vaccinated people were obtained from the UK trials COV001 and COV002, which included a single-blind randomized controlled phase 2/3 trial of AZD1222 (ChAdOx1 nCoV-19) in healthy adults. For TCRbeta chain sequencing, PBMC samples from trial participants were taken at day 0 and at day 28 after the second dose.

The sequenced sample was peripheral blood, obtained 28 days after the second AZD1222 dose. The clonotype was recovered from an adult who received the AZD1222 COVID-19 vaccine. The rearranged chain carries TRBV7-2 and TRBJ1-2, with TRBD1 perhaps the D gene, on 5 matching bases. This receptor carries the CDR3 CASSPGRTYAGYTF. In nucleotides, the sequence is TGTGCCAGCAGCCCGGGACGGACCTATGCCGGCTACACCTTC.